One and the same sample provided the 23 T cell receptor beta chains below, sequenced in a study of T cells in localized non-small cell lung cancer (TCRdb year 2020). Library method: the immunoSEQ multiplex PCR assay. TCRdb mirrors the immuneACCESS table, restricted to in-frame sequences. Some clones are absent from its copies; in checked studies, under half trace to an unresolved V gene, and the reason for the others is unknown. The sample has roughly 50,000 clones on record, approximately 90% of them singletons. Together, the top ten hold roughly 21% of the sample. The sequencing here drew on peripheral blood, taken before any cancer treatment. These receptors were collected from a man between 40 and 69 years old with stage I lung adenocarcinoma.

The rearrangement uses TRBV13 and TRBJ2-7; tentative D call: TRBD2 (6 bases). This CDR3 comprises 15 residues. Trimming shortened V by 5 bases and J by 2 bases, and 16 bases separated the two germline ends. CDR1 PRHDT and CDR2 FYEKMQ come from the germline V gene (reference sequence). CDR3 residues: CASSVRGAGTYEQYF. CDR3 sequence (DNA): TGTGCCAGCAGCGTGAGAGGGGCGGGGACCTACGAGCAGTACTTC.

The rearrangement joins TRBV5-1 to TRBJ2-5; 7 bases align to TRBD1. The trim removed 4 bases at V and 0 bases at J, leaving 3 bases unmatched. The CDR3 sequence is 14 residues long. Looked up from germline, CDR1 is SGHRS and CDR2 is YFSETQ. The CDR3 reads CASSQQGNQETQYF. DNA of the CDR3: TGCGCCAGCAGCCAACAGGGGAACCAAGAGACCCAGTACTTC.

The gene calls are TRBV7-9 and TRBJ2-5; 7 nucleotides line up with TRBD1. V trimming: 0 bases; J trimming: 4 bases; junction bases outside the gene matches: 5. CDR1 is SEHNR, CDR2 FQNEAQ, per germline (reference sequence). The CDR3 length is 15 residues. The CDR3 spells CASSLAGGIGETQYF. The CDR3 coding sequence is TGTGCCAGCAGCTTAGCAGGGGGCATCGGAGAGACCCAGTACTTC.

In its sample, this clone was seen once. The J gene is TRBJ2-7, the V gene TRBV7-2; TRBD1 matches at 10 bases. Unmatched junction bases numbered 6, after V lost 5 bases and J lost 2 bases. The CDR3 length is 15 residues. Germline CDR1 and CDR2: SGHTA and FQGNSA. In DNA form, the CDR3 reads TGTGCCAGCAGCATGACCGGGACAGGGGCCTACGAGCAGTACTTC. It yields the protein CASSMTGTGAYEQYF.

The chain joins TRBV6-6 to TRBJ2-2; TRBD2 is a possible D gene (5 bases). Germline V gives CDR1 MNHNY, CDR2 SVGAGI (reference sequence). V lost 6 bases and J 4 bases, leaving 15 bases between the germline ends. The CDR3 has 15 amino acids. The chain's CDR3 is CASRTDLEGTGELFF. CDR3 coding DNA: TGTGCCAGCAGGACGGATCTAGAGGGCACCGGGGAGCTGTTTTTT.

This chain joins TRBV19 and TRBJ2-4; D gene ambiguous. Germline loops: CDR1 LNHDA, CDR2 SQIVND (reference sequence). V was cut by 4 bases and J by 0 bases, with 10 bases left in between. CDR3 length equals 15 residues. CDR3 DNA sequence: TGTGCCAGTAGTACCACACCGGCAGCCAAAAACATTCAGTACTTC. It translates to CASSTTPAAKNIQYF.

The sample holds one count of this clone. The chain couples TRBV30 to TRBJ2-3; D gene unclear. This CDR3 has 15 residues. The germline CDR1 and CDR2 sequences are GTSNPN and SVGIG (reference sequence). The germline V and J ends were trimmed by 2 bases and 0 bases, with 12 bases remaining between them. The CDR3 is CAWSRQFSSTDTQYF. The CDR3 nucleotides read TGTGCCTGGAGTCGGCAGTTCTCTAGCACAGATACGCAGTATTTT.

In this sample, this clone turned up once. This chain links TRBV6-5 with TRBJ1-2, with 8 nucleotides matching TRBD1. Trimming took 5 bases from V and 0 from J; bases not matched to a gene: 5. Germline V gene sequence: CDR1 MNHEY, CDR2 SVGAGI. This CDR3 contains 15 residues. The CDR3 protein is CASSTGGSSNYGYTF. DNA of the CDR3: TGTGCCAGCAGTACAGGGGGTTCTTCTAACTATGGCTACACCTTC.

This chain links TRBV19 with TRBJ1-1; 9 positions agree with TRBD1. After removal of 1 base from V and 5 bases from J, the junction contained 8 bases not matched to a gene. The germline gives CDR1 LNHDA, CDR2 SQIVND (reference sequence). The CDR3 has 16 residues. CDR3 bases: TGTGCCAGTAGTATAGGTCTCCGGGACAGGGTTACTGAAGCTTTCTTT. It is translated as CASSIGLRDRVTEAFF.

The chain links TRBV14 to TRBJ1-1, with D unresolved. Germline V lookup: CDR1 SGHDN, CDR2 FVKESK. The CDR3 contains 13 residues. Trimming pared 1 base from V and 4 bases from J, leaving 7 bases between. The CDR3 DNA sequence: TGTGCCAGCAGCCAAGTGGGGATCACTGAAGCTTTCTTT. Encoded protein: CASSQVGITEAFF.

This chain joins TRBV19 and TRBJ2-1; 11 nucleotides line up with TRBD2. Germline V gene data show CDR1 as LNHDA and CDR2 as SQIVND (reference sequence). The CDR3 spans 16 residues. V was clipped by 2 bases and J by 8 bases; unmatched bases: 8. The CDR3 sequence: CASSISGTSGSDEQFF. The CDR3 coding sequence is TGTGCCAGTAGTATATCAGGTACTAGCGGGAGTGATGAGCAGTTCTTC. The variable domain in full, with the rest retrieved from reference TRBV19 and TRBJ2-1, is DGGITQSPKYLFRKEGQNVTLSCEQNLNHDAMYWYRQDPGQGLRLIYYSQIVNDFQKGDIAEGYSVSREKKESFPLTVTSAQKNPTAFYLCASSISGTSGSDEQFFGPGTRLTVL.

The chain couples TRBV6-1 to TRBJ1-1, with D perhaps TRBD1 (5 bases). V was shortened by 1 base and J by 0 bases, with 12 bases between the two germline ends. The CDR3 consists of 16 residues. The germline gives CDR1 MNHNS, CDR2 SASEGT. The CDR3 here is CASSEGLEGLNTEAFF. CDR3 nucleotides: TGTGCCAGCAGTGAAGGACTGGAGGGGTTGAACACTGAAGCTTTCTTT.

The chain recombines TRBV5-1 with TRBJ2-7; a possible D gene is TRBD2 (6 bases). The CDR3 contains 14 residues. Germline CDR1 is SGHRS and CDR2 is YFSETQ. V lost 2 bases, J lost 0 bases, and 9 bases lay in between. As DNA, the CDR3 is TGCGCCAGCAGCTTTACCGGGAGCTCCTACGAGCAGTACTTC. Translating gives CASSFTGSSYEQYF.

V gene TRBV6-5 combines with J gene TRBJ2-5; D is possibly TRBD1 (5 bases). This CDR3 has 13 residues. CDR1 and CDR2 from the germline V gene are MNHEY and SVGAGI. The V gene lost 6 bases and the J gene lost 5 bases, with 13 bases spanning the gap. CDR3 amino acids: CASSPIKGETQYF. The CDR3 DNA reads TGTGCCAGCAGCCCGATTAAGGGGGAGACCCAGTACTTC.

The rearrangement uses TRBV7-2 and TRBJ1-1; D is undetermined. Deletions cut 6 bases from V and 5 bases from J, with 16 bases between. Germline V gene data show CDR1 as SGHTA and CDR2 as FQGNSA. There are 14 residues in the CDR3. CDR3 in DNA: TGTGCCAGCAGGGGCGGTCCCGGGGAGACTGAAGCTTTCTTT. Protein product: CASRGGPGETEAFF.

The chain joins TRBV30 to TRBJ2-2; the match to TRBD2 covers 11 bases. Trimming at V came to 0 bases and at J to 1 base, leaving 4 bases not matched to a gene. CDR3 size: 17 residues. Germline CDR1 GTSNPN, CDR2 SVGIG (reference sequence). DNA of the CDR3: TGTGCCTGGAGTGTATTGGGACTAGCGGTGAACACCGGGGAGCTGTTTTTT. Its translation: CAWSVLGLAVNTGELFF.

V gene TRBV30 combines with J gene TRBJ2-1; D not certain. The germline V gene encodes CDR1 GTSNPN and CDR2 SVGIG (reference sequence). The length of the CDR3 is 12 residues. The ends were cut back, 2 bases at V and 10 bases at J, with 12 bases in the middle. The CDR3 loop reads CAWSRLGMEQFF. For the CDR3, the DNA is TGTGCCTGGAGTCGGCTGGGGATGGAGCAGTTCTTC.

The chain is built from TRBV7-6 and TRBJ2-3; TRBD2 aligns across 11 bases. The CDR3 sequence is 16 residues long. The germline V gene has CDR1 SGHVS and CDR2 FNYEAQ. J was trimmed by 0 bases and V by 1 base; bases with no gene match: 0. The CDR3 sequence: CASSLGTSGSTDTQYF. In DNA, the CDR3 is TGTGCCAGCAGCTTAGGGACTAGCGGGAGCACAGATACGCAGTATTTT.

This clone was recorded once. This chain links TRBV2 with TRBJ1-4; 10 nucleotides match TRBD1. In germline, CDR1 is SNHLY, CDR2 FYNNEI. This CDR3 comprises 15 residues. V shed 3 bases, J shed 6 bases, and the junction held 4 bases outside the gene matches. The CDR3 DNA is TGTGCCAGCAGTGACGTGGACAGGGGGGATGAAAAACTGTTTTTT. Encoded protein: CASSDVDRGDEKLFF. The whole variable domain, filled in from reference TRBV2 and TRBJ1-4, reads EPEVTQTPSHQVTQMGQEVILRCVPISNHLYFYWYRQILGQKVEFLVSFYNNEISEKSEIFDDQFSVERPDGSNFTLKIRSTKLEDSAMYFCASSDVDRGDEKLFFGSGTQLSVL.

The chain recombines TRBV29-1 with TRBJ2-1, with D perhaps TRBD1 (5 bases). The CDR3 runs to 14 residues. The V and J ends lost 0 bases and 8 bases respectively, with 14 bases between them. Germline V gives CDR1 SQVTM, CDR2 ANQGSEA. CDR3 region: CSVEDDGHRYEQFF. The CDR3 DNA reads TGCAGCGTTGAAGATGATGGACACCGCTATGAGCAGTTCTTC.

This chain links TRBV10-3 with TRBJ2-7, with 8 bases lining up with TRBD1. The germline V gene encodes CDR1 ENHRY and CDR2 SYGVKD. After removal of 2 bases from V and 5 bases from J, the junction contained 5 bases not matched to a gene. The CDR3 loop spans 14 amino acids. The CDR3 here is CAISEGQGPNEQYF. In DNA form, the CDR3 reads TGTGCCATCAGTGAGGGACAGGGTCCTAACGAGCAGTACTTC.

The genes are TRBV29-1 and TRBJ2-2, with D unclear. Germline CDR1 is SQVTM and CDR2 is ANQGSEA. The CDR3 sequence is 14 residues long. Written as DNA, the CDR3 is TGCAGTATGGTAAATAGTACGAACACCGGGGAGCTGTTTTTT. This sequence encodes CSMVNSTNTGELFF.

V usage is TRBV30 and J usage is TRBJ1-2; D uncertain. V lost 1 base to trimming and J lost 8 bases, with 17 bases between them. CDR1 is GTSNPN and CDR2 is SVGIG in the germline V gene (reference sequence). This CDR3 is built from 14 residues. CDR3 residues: CAWSELTLRAGYTF. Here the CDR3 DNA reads TGTGCCTGGAGTGAGCTGACCCTTCGGGCCGGCTACACCTTC.